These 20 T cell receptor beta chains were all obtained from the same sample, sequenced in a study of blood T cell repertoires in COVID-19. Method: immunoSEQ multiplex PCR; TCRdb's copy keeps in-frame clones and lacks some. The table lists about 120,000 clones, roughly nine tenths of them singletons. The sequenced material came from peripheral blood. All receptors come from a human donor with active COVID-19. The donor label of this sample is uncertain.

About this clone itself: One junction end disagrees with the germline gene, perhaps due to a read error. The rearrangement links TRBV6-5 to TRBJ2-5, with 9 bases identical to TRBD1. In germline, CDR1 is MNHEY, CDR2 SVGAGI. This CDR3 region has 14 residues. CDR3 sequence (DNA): TGTGCCGGCAGGGGGACAGGGAGGCAAGAGACCCAGTACTTC. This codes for CAGRGTGRQETQYF.

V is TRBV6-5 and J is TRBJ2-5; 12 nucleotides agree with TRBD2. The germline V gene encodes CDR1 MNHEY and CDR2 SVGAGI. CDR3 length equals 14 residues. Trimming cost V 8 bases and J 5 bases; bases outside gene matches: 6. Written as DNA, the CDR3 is TGTGCCAGCCCACCGACTAGCGGGGGTGAGACCCAGTACTTC. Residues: CASPPTSGGETQYF.

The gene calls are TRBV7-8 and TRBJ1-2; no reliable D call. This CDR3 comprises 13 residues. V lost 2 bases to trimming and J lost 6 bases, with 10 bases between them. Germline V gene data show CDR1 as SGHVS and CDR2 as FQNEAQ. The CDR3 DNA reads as TGTGCCAGCAGCTTACTCCGAGGGCATGGCTACACCTTC. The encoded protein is CASSLLRGHGYTF.

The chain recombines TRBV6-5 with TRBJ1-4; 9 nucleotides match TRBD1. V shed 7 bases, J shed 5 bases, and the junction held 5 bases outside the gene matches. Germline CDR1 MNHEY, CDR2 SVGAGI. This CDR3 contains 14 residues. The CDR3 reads CASMRGQGNEKLFF. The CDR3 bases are TGTGCCAGCATGAGGGGACAGGGAAATGAAAAACTGTTTTTT.

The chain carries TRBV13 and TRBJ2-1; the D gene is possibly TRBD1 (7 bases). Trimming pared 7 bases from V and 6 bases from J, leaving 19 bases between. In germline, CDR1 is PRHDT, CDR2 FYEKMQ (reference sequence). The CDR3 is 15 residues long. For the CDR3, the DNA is TGTGCCAGCACCGGGAGAGGGGGCAACCTCAATGAGCAGTTCTTC. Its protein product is CASTGRGGNLNEQFF.

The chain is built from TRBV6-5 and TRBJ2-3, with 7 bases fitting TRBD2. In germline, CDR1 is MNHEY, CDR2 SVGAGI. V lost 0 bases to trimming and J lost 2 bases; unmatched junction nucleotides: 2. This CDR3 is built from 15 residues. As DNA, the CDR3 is TGTGCCAGCAGTTACTCGGCGGGGGACACAGATACGCAGTATTTT. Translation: CASSYSAGDTDTQYF.

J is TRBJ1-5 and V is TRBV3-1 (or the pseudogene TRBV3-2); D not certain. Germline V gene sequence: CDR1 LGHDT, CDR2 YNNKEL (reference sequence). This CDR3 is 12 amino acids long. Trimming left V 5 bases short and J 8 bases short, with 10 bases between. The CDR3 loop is CASSSPGEPQHF. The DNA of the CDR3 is TGTGCCAGCAGCTCCCCCGGGGAGCCCCAGCATTTT.

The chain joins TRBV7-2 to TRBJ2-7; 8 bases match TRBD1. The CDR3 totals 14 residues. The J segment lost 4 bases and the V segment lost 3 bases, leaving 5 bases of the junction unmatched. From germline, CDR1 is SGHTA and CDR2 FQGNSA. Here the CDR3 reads CASSFGGQEYEQYF. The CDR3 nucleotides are TGTGCCAGCAGCTTCGGGGGACAGGAGTACGAGCAGTACTTC.

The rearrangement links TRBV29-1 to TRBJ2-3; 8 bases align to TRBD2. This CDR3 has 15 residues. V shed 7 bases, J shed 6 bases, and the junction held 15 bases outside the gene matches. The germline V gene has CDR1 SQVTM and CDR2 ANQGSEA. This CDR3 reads CSAGTGSGAADTQYF. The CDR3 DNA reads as TGCAGCGCTGGAACGGGTAGCGGGGCCGCGGATACGCAGTATTTT.

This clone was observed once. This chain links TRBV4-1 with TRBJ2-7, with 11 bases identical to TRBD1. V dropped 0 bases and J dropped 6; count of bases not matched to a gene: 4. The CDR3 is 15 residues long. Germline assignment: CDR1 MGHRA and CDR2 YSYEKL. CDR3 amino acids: CASSQEGTGGSEQYF. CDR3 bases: TGCGCCAGCAGCCAAGAGGGGACAGGGGGTAGCGAGCAGTACTTC.

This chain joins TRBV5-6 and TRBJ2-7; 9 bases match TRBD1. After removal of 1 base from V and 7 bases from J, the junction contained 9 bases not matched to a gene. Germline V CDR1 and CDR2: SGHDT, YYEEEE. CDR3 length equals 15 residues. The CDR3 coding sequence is TGTGCCAGCAGCTTGTGGGGACAGGGACTACGGGAGCAGTACTTC. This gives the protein CASSLWGQGLREQYF. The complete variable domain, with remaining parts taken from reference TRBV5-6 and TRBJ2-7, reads DAGVTQSPTHLIKTRGQQVTLRCSPKSGHDTVSWYQQALGQGPQFIFQYYEEEERQRGNFPDRFSGHQFPNYSSELNVNALLLGDSALYLCASSLWGQGLREQYFGPGTRLTVT.

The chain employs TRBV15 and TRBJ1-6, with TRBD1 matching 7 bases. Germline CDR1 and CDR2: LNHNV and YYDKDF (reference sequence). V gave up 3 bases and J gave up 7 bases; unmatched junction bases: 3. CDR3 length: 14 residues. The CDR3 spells CATSRGQRNSPLHF. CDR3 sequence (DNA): TGTGCCACCAGCAGGGGACAGAGGAATTCACCCCTCCACTTT.

The CDR3 nucleotides are TGTGCCAGCAGCCAAGTAGGCGGAACCTATAATTCACCCCTCCACTTT. Its protein product is CASSQVGGTYNSPLHF. The chain joins TRBV3-1 (or the pseudogene TRBV3-2) to TRBJ1-6; D is unclear. The V end was cut by 1 base, the J end by 2 bases, with 9 bases between. This CDR3 comprises 16 residues. The V gene's germline CDR1 is LGHDT and CDR2 YNNKEL (reference sequence).

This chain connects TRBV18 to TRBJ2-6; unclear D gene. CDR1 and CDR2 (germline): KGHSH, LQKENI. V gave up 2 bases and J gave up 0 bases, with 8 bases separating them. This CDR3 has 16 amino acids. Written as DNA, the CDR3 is TGTGCCAGCTCACCAAATCCAATCTCTGGGGCCAACGTCCTGACTTTC. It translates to CASSPNPISGANVLTF.

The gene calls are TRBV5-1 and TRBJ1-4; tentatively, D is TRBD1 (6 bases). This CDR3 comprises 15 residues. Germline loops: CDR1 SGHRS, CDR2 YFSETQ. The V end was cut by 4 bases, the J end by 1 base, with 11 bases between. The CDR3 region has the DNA TGCGCCAGCAGCCGAGGCAGGGGAACTAATGAAAAACTGTTTTTT. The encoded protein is CASSRGRGTNEKLFF.

In nucleotides, the CDR3 is TGTGCCAGCAGCCATCCCAATGACGGAGAAAGCACAGATACGCAGTATTTT. Translating gives CASSHPNDGESTDTQYF. The V gene is TRBV5-4, the J gene TRBJ2-3; D is uncertain. CDR1 is SGHNT and CDR2 is YYREEE in the germline V gene (reference sequence). This CDR3 comprises 17 residues. Trimming stripped 4 bases from V and 0 bases from J, with 18 bases between.

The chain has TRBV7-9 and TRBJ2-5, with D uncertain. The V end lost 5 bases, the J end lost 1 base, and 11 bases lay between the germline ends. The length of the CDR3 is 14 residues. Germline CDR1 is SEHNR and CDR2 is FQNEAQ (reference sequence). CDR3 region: CASSQAGVQETQYF. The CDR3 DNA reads TGTGCCAGCAGCCAAGCCGGAGTCCAAGAGACCCAGTACTTC.

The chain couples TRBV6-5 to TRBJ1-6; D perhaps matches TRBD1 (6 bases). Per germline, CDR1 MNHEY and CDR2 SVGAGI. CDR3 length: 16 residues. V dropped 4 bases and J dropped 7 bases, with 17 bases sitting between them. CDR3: CASSLTGTSWNSPLHF. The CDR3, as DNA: TGTGCCAGCAGTTTGACAGGAACGTCCTGGAATTCACCCCTCCACTTT.

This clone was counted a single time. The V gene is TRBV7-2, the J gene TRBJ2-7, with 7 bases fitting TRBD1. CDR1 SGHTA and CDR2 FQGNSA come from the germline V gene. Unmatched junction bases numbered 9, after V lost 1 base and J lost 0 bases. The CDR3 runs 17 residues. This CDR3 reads CASSLGPTGDSSYEQYF. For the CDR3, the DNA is TGTGCCAGCAGCTTAGGCCCAACAGGGGACAGCTCCTACGAGCAGTACTTC.

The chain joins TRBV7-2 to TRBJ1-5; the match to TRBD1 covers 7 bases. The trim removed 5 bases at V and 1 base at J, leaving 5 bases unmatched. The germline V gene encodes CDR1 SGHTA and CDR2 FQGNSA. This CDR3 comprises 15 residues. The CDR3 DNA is TGTGCCAGCAGCCCGACAGGGTTAAGCAATCAGCCCCAGCATTTT. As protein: CASSPTGLSNQPQHF.